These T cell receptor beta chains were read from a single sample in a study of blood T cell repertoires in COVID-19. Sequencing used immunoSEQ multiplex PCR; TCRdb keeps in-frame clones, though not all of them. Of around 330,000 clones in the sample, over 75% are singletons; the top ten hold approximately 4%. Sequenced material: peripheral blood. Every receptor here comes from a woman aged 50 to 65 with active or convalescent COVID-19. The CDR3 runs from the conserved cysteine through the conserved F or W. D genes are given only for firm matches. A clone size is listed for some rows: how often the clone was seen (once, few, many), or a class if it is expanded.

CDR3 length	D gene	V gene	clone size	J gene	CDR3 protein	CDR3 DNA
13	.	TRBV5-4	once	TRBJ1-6	CASSLRGERLLHF	TGTGCCAGCAGCCTGCGGGGTGAGCGGCTCCTCCACTTT
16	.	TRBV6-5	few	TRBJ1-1	CASSYYGRGRKTEAFF	TGTGCCAGCAGTTACTATGGCAGGGGAAGGAAGACTGAAGCTTTCTTT
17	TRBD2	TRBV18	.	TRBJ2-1	CASSPQTSGLSYNEQFF	TGTGCCAGCTCACCACAGACTAGCGGGCTATCCTACAATGAGCAGTTCTTC
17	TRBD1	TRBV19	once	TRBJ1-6	CASSTRQGTSYNSPLHF	TGTGCCAGTAGTACTCGACAGGGAACCTCCTATAATTCACCCCTCCACTTT
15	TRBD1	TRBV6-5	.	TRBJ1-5	CASSLGQGAVQPQHF	TGTGCCAGCAGTCTTGGACAGGGGGCCGTTCAGCCCCAGCATTTT
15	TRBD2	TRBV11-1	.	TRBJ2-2	CASSPRRGGTGELFF	TGTGCCAGCAGCCCACGCCGCGGGGGAACCGGGGAGCTGTTTTTT
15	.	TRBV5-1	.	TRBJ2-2	CASSLNFMNTGELFF	TGCGCCAGCAGCTTGAACTTCATGAACACCGGGGAGCTGTTTTTT
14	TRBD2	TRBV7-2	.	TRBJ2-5	CASRASGAGETQYF	TGTGCCAGCAGGGCAAGCGGGGCGGGGGAGACCCAGTACTTC
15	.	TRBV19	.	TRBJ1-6	CASSISPRQNSPLHF	TGTGCCAGTAGTATATCCCCCCGACAGAATTCACCCCTCCACTTT
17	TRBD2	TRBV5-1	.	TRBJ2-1	CASSPSPERGANNEQFF	TGCGCCAGCAGCCCATCCCCAGAGCGGGGGGCCAACAATGAGCAGTTCTTC
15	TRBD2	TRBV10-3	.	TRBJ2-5	CAISELSGGLQTQYF	TGTGCCATCAGTGAGCTCTCGGGGGGTTTGCAGACCCAGTACTTC
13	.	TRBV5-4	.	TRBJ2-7	CAGATDSSYEQYF	TGTGCCGGGGCAACGGACAGCTCCTACGAGCAGTACTTC
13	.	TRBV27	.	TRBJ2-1	CASRSGVGNEQFF	TGTGCCAGCAGATCAGGCGTCGGTAATGAGCAGTTCTTC
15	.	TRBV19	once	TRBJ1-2	CASSIARGTGYGYTF	TGTGCCAGTAGTATAGCTCGGGGTACGGGCTATGGCTACACCTTC
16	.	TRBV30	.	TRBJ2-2	CAWSVPDRLGTGELFF	TGTGCCTGGAGTGTTCCGGACAGATTAGGCACCGGGGAGCTGTTTTTT
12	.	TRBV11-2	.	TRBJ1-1	CASSPGSASVFF	TGTGCCAGCAGCCCGGGATCGGCAAGCGTTTTCTTT
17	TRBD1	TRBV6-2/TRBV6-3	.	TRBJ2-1	CASSYSLQGNSYNEQFF	TGTGCCAGCAGTTATTCCCTACAGGGGAATTCGTACAATGAGCAGTTCTTC
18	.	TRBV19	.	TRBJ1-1	CASSIGIQGPLRNTEAFF	TGTGCCAGTAGTATAGGGATACAGGGTCCTCTCCGGAACACTGAAGCTTTCTTT
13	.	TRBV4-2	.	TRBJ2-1	CASSHGRINEQFF	TGTGCCAGCAGCCACGGGAGAATCAATGAGCAGTTCTTC
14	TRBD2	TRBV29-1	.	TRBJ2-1	CSVEKTSAYNEQFF	TGCAGCGTTGAAAAGACTAGCGCCTACAATGAGCAGTTCTTC
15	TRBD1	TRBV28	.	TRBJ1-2	CASRPGRDRGYGYTF	TGTGCCAGCAGACCGGGGCGGGACAGGGGCTATGGCTACACCTTC
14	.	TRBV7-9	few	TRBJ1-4	CASSLGTSNEKLFF	TGTGCCAGCAGCTTAGGGACAAGCAATGAAAAACTGTTTTTT
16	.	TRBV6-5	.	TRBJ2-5	CASSYSKGRGQETQYF	TGTGCCAGCAGTTACTCGAAAGGACGGGGTCAAGAGACCCAGTACTTC
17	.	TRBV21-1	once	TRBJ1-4	CASSKECQGATNEKLFF	TGTGCCAGCAGCAAAGAGTGTCAGGGTGCAACTAATGAAAAACTGTTTTTT
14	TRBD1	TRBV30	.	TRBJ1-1	CASGQGIMNTEAFF	TGTGCCTCGGGACAGGGGATCATGAACACTGAAGCTTTCTTT
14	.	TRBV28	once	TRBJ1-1	CASRISRADTEAFF	TGTGCCAGCAGAATTAGCAGGGCGGACACTGAAGCTTTCTTT
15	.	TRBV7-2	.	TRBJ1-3	CASSLVGGTGNTIYF	TGTGCCAGCAGCTTAGTGGGGGGAACGGGAAACACCATATATTTT
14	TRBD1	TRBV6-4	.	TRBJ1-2	CASSEGTGTYGYTF	TGTGCCAGCAGTGAAGGGACAGGGACCTATGGCTACACCTTC
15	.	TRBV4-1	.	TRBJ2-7	CASSQEPSAAYEQYF	TGCGCCAGCAGCCAAGAGCCTAGCGCAGCCTACGAGCAGTACTTC